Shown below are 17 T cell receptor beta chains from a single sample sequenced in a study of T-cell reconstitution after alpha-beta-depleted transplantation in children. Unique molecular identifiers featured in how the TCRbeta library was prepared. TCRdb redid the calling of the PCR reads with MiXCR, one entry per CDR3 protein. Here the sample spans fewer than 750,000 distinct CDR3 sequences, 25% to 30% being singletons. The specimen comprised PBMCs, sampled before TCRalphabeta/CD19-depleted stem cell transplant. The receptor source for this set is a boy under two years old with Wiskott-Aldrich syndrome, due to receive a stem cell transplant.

CDR3 in amino acids: CASSQPRGDSYEQYF. CDR3 in DNA: TGTGCCAGCAGCCAACCCCGGGGGGACTCCTACGAGCAGTACTTC. The chain carries TRBV14 and TRBJ2-7, with 7 bases lining up with TRBD2. After removal of 2 bases from V and 0 bases from J, the junction contained 4 bases not matched to a gene. Germline CDR1 reads SGHDN; CDR2 reads FVKESK. The CDR3 contains 15 residues.

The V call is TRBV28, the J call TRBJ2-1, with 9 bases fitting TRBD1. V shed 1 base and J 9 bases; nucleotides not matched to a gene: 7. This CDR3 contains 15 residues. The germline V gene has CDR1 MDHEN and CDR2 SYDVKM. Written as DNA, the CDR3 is TGTGCCAGCAGTTTATTGGGGACAGGGTCGGGTGAGCAGTTCTTC. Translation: CASSLLGTGSGEQFF.

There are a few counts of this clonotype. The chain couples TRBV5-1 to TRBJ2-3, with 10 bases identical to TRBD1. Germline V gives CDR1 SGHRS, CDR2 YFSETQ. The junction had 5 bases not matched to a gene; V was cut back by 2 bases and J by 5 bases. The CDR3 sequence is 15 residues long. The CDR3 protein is CASSLGQGGVDTQYF. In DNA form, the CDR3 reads TGCGCCAGCAGCTTAGGACAGGGGGGAGTAGATACGCAGTATTTT. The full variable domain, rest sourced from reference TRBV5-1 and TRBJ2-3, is KAGVTQTPRYLIKTRGQQVTLSCSPISGHRSVSWYQQTPGQGLQFLFEYFSETQRNKGNFPGRFSGRQFSNSRSEMNVSTLELGDSALYLCASSLGQGGVDTQYFGPGTRLTVL.

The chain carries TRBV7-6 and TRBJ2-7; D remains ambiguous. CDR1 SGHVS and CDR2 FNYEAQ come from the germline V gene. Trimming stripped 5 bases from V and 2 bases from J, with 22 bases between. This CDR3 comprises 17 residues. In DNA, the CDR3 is TGTGCCAGCAGCGACATTTTAGGCAGAGGAAATACCTACGAGCAGTACTTC. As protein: CASSDILGRGNTYEQYF.

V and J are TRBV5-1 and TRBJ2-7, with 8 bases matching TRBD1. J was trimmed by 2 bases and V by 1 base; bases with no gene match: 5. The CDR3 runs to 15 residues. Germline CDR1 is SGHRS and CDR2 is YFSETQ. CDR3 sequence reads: CASSLPRRGPYEQYF. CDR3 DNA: TGCGCCAGCAGCTTGCCTCGCAGGGGGCCCTACGAGCAGTACTTC.

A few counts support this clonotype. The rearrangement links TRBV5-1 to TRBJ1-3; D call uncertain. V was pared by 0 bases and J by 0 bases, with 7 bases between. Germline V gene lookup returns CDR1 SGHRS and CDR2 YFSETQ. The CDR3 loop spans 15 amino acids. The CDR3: CASSLDGASGNTIYF. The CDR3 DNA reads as TGCGCCAGCAGCTTGGACGGCGCCTCTGGAAACACCATATATTTT.

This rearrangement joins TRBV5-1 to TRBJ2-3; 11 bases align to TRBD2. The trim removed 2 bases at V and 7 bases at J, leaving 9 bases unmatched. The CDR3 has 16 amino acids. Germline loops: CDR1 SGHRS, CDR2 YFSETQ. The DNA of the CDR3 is TGCGCCAGCAGCTTCGGGCTAGCGGGAGGTCGAAATACGCAGTATTTT. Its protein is CASSFGLAGGRNTQYF.

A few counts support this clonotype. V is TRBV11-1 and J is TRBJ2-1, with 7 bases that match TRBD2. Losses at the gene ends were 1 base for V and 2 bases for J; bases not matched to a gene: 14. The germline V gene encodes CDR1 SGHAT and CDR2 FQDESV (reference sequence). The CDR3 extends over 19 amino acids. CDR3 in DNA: TGTGCCAGCAGCTTAGTAGGTTGGCGGCGGGAGAGGGCCTACAATGAGCAGTTCTTC. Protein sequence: CASSLVGWRRERAYNEQFF.

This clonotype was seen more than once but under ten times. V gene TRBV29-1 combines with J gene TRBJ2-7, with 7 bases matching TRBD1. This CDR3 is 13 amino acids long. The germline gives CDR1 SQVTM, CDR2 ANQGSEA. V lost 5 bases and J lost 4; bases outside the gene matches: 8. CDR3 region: CSVKGAFGYEQYF. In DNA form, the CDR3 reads TGCAGCGTTAAGGGGGCCTTTGGTTACGAGCAGTACTTC.

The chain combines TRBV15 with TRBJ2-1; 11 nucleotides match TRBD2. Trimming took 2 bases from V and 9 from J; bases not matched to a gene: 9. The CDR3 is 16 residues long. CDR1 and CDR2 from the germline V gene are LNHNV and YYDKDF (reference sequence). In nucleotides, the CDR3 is TGTGCCACCAGCAGACCCACTAGCGGGAGTCGCAGTGAGCAGTTCTTC. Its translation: CATSRPTSGSRSEQFF.

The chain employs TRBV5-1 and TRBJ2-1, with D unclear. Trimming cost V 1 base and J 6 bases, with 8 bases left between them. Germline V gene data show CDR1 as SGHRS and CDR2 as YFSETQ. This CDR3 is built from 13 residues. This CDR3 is CASSLLGLNEQFF. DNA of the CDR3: TGCGCCAGCAGCTTGCTTGGGCTCAATGAGCAGTTCTTC.

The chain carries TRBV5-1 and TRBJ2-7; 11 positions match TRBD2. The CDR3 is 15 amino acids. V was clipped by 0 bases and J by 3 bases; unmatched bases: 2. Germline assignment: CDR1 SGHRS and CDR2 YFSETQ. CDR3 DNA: TGCGCCAGCAGCTTGGCGACTAGCGGGATCTACGAGCAGTACTTC. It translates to CASSLATSGIYEQYF.

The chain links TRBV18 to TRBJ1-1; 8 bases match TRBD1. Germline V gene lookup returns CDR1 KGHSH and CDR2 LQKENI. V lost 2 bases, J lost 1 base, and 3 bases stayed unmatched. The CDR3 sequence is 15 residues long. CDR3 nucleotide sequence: TGTGCCAGCTCACCAAAAGGACAGGGGAACACTGAAGCTTTCTTT. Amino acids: CASSPKGQGNTEAFF.

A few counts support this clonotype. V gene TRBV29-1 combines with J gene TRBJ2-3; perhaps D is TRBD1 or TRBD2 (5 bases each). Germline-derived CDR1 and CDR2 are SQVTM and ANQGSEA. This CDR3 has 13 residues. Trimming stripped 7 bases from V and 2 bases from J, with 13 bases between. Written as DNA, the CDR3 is TGCAGCGCGTCGGGACGGTTCACAGATACGCAGTATTTT. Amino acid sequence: CSASGRFTDTQYF.

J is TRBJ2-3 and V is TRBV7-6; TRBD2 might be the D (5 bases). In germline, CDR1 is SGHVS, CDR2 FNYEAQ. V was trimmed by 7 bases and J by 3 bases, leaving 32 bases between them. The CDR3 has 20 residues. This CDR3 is CASTNSHRGPLAPLTDTQYF. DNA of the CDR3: TGTGCCAGCACCAACTCCCATCGAGGGCCATTGGCCCCCTTGACAGATACGCAGTATTTT.

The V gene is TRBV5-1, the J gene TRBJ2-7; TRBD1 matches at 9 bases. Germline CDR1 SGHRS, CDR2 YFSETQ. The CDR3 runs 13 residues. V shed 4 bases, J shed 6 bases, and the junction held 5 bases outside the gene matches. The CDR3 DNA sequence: TGCGCCAGCAGCGTGGGGACAGGGACCGAGCAGTACTTC. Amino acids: CASSVGTGTEQYF.

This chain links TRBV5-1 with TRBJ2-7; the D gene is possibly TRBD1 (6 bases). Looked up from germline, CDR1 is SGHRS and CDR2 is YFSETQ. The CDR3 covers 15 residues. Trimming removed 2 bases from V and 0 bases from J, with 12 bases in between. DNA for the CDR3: TGCGCCAGCAGCTTCCGGGACAACTTCTCCTACGAGCAGTACTTC. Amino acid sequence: CASSFRDNFSYEQYF.